What follows are 14 T cell receptor beta chains derived from one specimen sequenced in a study of blood T cell repertoires in COVID-19. Some clones are missing from TCRdb's copy, which holds only in-frame ones; the method was immunoSEQ multiplex PCR. The sample includes about 220,000 clones, roughly four fifths of them seen just once. The sample consisted of PBMCs or T cells enriched from blood (not recorded which). The receptors here all came from a woman aged 60-70 years who had recovered from COVID-19.

The chain is built from TRBV7-8 and TRBJ1-5; a weak D match, TRBD1 (5 bases). This CDR3 region has 14 residues. The germline gives CDR1 SGHVS, CDR2 FQNEAQ. The V end was cut by 3 bases, the J end by 6 bases, with 12 bases between. CDR3 sequence reads: CASSFSTDTQPQHF. The CDR3 coding sequence is TGTGCCAGCAGCTTTTCGACAGATACTCAGCCCCAGCATTTT.

The V and J genes are TRBV10-3 and TRBJ2-2, with D tentatively TRBD2 (6 bases). Germline V gene lookup returns CDR1 ENHRY and CDR2 SYGVKD. The CDR3 totals 15 residues. V gave up 0 bases and J gave up 4 bases, with 9 bases separating them. This CDR3 reads CAISESNGGTGELFF. The CDR3 DNA reads as TGTGCCATCAGTGAGTCGAACGGGGGCACCGGGGAGCTGTTTTTT.

The chain has TRBV18 and TRBJ2-1, with D unresolved. This CDR3 is 13 amino acids long. Trimming removed 3 bases from V and 8 bases from J, with 11 bases in between. Germline-derived CDR1 and CDR2 are KGHSH and LQKENI. The DNA for the CDR3 is TGTGCCAGCTCACCTTCGACACGATATGAGCAGTTCTTC. Translating it yields CASSPSTRYEQFF.

The chain carries TRBV11-2 and TRBJ1-4, with D possibly TRBD1 on 5 matching bases. V was shortened by 11 bases and J by 5 bases, with 24 bases between the two germline ends. Germline values: CDR1 SGHAT, CDR2 FQNNGV. This CDR3 has 16 amino acids. CDR3: CASSAGGIGRNEKLFF. Written as DNA, the CDR3 is TGTGCCTCCAGCGCGGGGGGTATTGGTCGGAATGAAAAACTGTTTTTT.

This clone was seen once. At one of its ends the junction is not consistent with the germline gene, which may arise from a read error. The chain recombines TRBV30 with TRBJ1-2, with D tentatively TRBD1 (6 bases). CDR1 is GTSNPN and CDR2 is SVGIG in the germline V gene (reference sequence). The CDR3 length is 14 residues. In DNA, the CDR3 is TGTGCCTGGAGTCCTCAAACCCAGGGGAGCTATTACTACTTC. Translating gives CAWSPQTQGSYYYF.

The gene calls are TRBV5-5 and TRBJ1-4; D is perhaps TRBD1 (5 bases). The germline V and J ends were trimmed by 4 bases and 0 bases, with 7 bases remaining between them. CDR1 is SGHKS and CDR2 is YYEKEE in the germline V gene (reference sequence). CDR3 size: 14 residues. This chain's CDR3 is CASSRGATNEKLFF. In DNA form, the CDR3 reads TGTGCCAGCAGCCGGGGGGCAACTAATGAAAAACTGTTTTTT.

The chain recombines TRBV13 with TRBJ1-3, with TRBD1 matching over 7 bases. Germline loops: CDR1 PRHDT, CDR2 FYEKMQ (reference sequence). The CDR3 contains 14 residues. After removal of 3 bases from V and 4 bases from J, the junction contained 3 bases not matched to a gene. CDR3 coding DNA: TGTGCCAGCAGCTTTGGGACAGTCGGAAACACCATATATTTT. It codes for CASSFGTVGNTIYF.

The chain links TRBV7-6 to TRBJ1-5, with TRBD1 matching over 7 bases. The trim removed 1 base at V and 8 bases at J, leaving 5 bases unmatched. The CDR3 covers 14 residues. The V gene's germline CDR1 is SGHVS and CDR2 FNYEAQ. CDR3 sequence reads: CASSLVQGREPQHF. CDR3 sequence (DNA): TGTGCCAGCAGCTTAGTACAGGGGCGAGAGCCCCAGCATTTT.

This chain links TRBV19 with TRBJ1-5; D ambiguous. The CDR3 is 14 residues long. Trimming took 1 base from V and 7 from J, leaving 11 bases between them. Looked up from germline, CDR1 is LNHDA and CDR2 is SQIVND (reference sequence). The chain's CDR3 is CASSIAAGGQPQHF. The CDR3 nucleotides are TGTGCCAGTAGTATAGCGGCGGGCGGCCAGCCCCAGCATTTT. Combining the CDR3 with reference TRBV19 and TRBJ1-5 gives the whole variable domain DGGITQSPKYLFRKEGQNVTLSCEQNLNHDAMYWYRQDPGQGLRLIYYSQIVNDFQKGDIAEGYSVSREKKESFPLTVTSAQKNPTAFYLCASSIAAGGQPQHFGDGTRLSIL.

The chain uses TRBV19 and TRBJ2-7; D not resolved. The CDR3 sequence is 13 residues long. The germline V gene has CDR1 LNHDA and CDR2 SQIVND (reference sequence). Trimming took 5 bases from V and 3 from J, leaving 11 bases between them. The CDR3 sequence is CASSRSPFYEQYF. CDR3 sequence (DNA): TGTGCCAGTAGTCGGTCTCCCTTCTACGAGCAGTACTTC.

This chain uses TRBV23-1 with TRBJ1-3, with 7 positions matching TRBD1. TRBV23-1 is marked as an open reading frame, function uncertain. The CDR3 has 15 residues. Trimming cost V 6 bases and J 2 bases; bases outside gene matches: 7. CDR3 DNA: TGCGCCAGCAGCCCGACTACAGGGGCTGGAAACACCATATATTTT. Translating it yields CASSPTTGAGNTIYF.

The rearrangement links TRBV5-8 to TRBJ2-1, with a possible D match to TRBD1 (6 bases). CDR3 length: 14 residues. V lost 4 bases to trimming and J lost 8 bases, with 16 bases between them. Germline lookup yields CDR1 SGHTS and CDR2 YDEGEE. The CDR3 here is CASSTRTVKDEQFF. The CDR3 DNA is TGTGCCAGCAGCACCCGGACAGTCAAGGATGAGCAGTTCTTC. Complete variable domain (other parts from reference TRBV5-8 and TRBJ2-1): EAGVTQSPTHLIKTRGQQATLRCSPISGHTSVYWYQQALGLGLQFLLWYDEGEERNRGNFPPRFSGRQFPNYSSELNVNALELEDSALYLCASSTRTVKDEQFFGPGTRLTVL.

This chain links TRBV28 with TRBJ1-1, with D unclear. This CDR3 is built from 13 residues. Trimming shortened V by 7 bases and J by 4 bases, and 13 bases separated the two germline ends. CDR1 is MDHEN and CDR2 is SYDVKM in the germline V gene. The CDR3 spells CASTPYRGTEAFF. CDR3 DNA sequence: TGTGCCAGCACTCCATACCGGGGCACTGAAGCTTTCTTT.

The chain employs TRBV10-3 and TRBJ2-3; TRBD2 matches 13 bases. The J segment lost 5 bases and the V segment lost 7 bases, leaving 3 bases of the junction unmatched. CDR1 and CDR2 (germline): ENHRY, SYGVKD. CDR3 length: 14 amino acids. CDR3: CAIKLAGGLDTQYF. CDR3 bases: TGTGCCATCAAACTAGCGGGGGGGCTAGATACGCAGTATTTT.